This T cell receptor beta chain was profiled in a study of blood T cells in healthy people across ages. The CDR3 is 13 amino acids. Trimming took 2 bases from V and 3 from J, leaving 8 bases between them. Germline CDR1 WNHNN, CDR2 SYGVQD (reference sequence). Combining a sample-barcoded 5' primer with a J-beta primer mix, a second PCR ran for roughly 6 to 11 cycles. Each CDR3 protein gets one entry after TCRdb re-called the 5' RACE reads with MiXCR. The sample lists 850,000 to 1,300,000 distinct CDR3 sequences, under 55% occurring once. All donors came from Russia, were Caucasian and healthy, and spanned ages roughly 6 to 100. Each donor gave approximately 9.5 milliliters of peripheral blood. Each sample yielded at least 5.5 micrograms of PBMC total RNA.

Sequencing was carried out using blood. The sequence was collected from a woman aged 60 to 75 in good health. The chain is built from TRBV10-1 and TRBJ2-7; tentative D call: TRBD2 (6 bases). As DNA, the CDR3 is TGCGCCAGCAGTGAGACGGGACTCTACGAGCAGTACTTC. Protein sequence: CASSETGLYEQYF.